This entry is about one T cell receptor beta chain. What it binds is unknown. The sample originates from a study of OX40 agonist ivuxolimab in advanced cancers. For the study at large: Ivuxolimab doses were 0.01, 0.1, 0.3, 1.5, 3 or 10 mg/kg every 2 weeks. Study-level results: At 0.1 to 3.0 mg/kg, CD4+ and CD8+ blood T cells expanded clonally by week 6. There were also nonresponders showing low normalized T-cell clonal expansion.

V shed 5 bases and J 5 bases; nucleotides not matched to a gene: 4. The germline gives CDR1 MDHEN, CDR2 SYDVKM. The CDR3 contains 15 residues. This table comes from immunoSEQ multiplex PCR, and its TCRdb copy is limited to in-frame clones, with some not included. Among approximately 31,000 clones listed, roughly 90% were seen once. The specimen comprised CD4+ or CD8+ T cells sorted from blood, sampled in a trial of the OX40 agonist ivuxolimab. The receptor was derived from an adult with an advanced solid tumor such as melanoma, head and neck, liver or kidney cancer. This chain joins TRBV28 and TRBJ2-2; 11 nucleotides match TRBD2. This chain's CDR3 is CASSASGGYTGELFF. The CDR3 nucleotides read TGTGCCAGCAGTGCTAGCGGGGGGTATACCGGGGAGCTGTTTTTT. Based on the CDR3 plus reference TRBV28 and TRBJ2-2, the full variable domain is DVKVTQSSRYLVKRTGEKVFLECVQDMDHENMFWYRQDPGLGLRLIYFSYDVKMKEKGDIPEGYSVSREKKERFSLILESASTNQTSMYLCASSASGGYTGELFFGEGSRLTVL.